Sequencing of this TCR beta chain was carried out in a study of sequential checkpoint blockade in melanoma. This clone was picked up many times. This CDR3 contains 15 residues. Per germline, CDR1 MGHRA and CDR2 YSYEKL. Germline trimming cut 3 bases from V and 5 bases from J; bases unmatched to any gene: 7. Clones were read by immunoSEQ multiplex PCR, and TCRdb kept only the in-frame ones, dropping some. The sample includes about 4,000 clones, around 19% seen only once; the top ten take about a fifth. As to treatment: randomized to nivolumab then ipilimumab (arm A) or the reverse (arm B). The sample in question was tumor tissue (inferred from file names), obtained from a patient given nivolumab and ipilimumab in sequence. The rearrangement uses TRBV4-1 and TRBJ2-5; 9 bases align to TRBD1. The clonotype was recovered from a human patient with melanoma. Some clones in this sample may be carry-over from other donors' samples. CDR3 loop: CASSQVTGGWETQYF. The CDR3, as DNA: TGCGCCAGCAGCCAGGTTACAGGGGGCTGGGAGACCCAGTACTTC.